The rows below give T cell receptor beta chains drawn from one sample of a study of blood T cell repertoires in COVID-19. The table came from immunoSEQ multiplex PCR; TCRdb's copy has only in-frame clones and leaves some out. The data contain 300,000 to 450,000 clones, approximately 90% of them singletons. The source material was PBMCs or T cells enriched from blood (not recorded which). The receptors here all came from a young woman who had recovered from COVID-19. CDR3s include the opening cysteine and the closing phenylalanine or tryptophan. A D gene is named only where the DNA matches it firmly. The size entry is marked missing in some rows and otherwise reads once, few, many or a size class.

d_call clone_size j_call v_call cdr3_aa cdr3_nt
NA NA TRBJ1-2 TRBV3-1/TRBV3-2 CASSQERVRGYGYTF TGTGCCAGCAGCCAAGAAAGGGTTAGGGGGTATGGCTACACCTTC
TRBD2 NA TRBJ2-5 TRBV28 CASSQQGGFETQYF TGTGCCAGCAGCCAGCAGGGAGGGTTCGAGACCCAGTACTTC
NA NA TRBJ1-1 TRBV30 CAWSVSGFAEAFF TGTGCCTGGAGTGTATCAGGGTTCGCTGAAGCTTTCTTT
NA NA TRBJ1-1 TRBV19 CASSIGGAPLNTEAFF TGTGCCAGTAGTATCGGTGGGGCACCCTTGAACACTGAAGCTTTCTTT
NA NA TRBJ1-6 TRBV18 CASSPVGVPNSPLHF TGTGCCAGCTCACCGGTAGGGGTCCCGAATTCACCCCTCCACTTT
TRBD1 NA TRBJ1-2 TRBV7-9 CASSQYTGDYGYTF TGTGCCAGCAGCCAATATACAGGGGACTATGGCTACACCTTC
TRBD2 NA TRBJ2-1 TRBV14 CASSQGLLAGASYNEQFF TGTGCCAGCAGCCAAGGATTACTAGCGGGGGCTTCCTACAATGAGCAGTTCTTC
NA NA TRBJ1-1 TRBV6-5 CASSHQGTTEAFF TGTGCCAGCAGCCACCAGGGGACCACTGAAGCTTTCTTT
NA NA TRBJ2-7 TRBV6-1 CASSEGRGHFSYEQYF TGTGCCAGCAGTGAAGGTCGGGGACACTTCTCCTACGAGCAGTACTTC
TRBD1 NA TRBJ1-1 TRBV7-9 CASRVGQGQNTEAFF TGTGCCAGCAGGGTCGGACAGGGGCAAAACACTGAAGCTTTCTTT
NA NA TRBJ1-1 TRBV21-1 CASSKATAGATEAFF TGTGCCAGCAGCAAAGCGACAGCAGGGGCCACTGAAGCTTTCTTT
NA NA TRBJ1-2 TRBV2 CASSGGRGKEGYTF TGTGCCAGCAGCGGTGGAAGGGGGAAAGAAGGCTACACCTTC
NA NA TRBJ1-2 TRBV7-9 CASSLPALTGYDGYTF TGTGCCAGCAGCTTGCCGGCCCTTACAGGGTATGATGGCTACACCTTC
TRBD1 NA TRBJ2-7 TRBV5-1 CASSLGDRAYEQYF TGCGCCAGCAGCTTGGGGGACAGGGCCTACGAGCAGTACTTC
NA NA TRBJ1-1 TRBV19 CASSIRRGGRHTEAFF TGTGCCAGTAGTATACGGAGGGGGGGGCGACACACTGAAGCTTTCTTT
TRBD1 NA TRBJ1-2 TRBV15 CATSRDYDPPGQGVHGYTF TGTGCCACCAGCAGAGATTATGATCCCCCAGGACAGGGGGTACATGGCTACACCTTC
NA NA TRBJ2-3 TRBV30 CAWSPSSRTDTQYF TGTGCCTGGAGCCCCTCGTCGAGGACAGATACGCAGTATTTT
NA NA TRBJ2-2 TRBV12-3/TRBV12-4 CAIPPLASGELFF TGTGCCATCCCCCCATTAGCGTCCGGGGAGCTGTTTTTT
NA once TRBJ2-3 TRBV13 CASSRRRTDTQYF TGTGCCAGCAGCCGGCGGCGCACTGATACGCAGTATTTT
NA NA TRBJ1-6 TRBV5-4 CASSPDWSSYNSPLHF TGTGCCAGCAGCCCCGACTGGAGCTCCTATAATTCACCCCTCCACTTT
TRBD1 NA TRBJ1-2 TRBV6-1 CASSEQGARGYTF TGTGCCAGCAGTGAACAGGGGGCGCGAGGCTACACCTTC
NA NA TRBJ1-6 TRBV12-1 CASSWGRDRSSYNSPLHF TGTGCCAGCAGCTGGGGCCGGGACAGGAGCTCCTATAATTCACCCCTCCACTTT